This T cell receptor beta chain was sequenced during a study of PD-L1 blockade in urothelial cancer. Study information: Bladder-origin urothelial cancer in males described about 90% of the 29 patients. Patients had been given 0 to 3 earlier chemotherapy regimens.

This CDR3 contains 16 residues. Trimming took off 4 bases at V and 3 bases at J, with 16 bases between the two ends. Germline loops: CDR1 LNHDA, CDR2 SQIVND (reference sequence). Assay: immunoSEQ multiplex PCR; the TCRdb copy retains only in-frame clones and omits some. The sample lists tens of thousands of clones, roughly 90% seen once, with over 9% in the top ten. Time point given: peripheral blood 6 weeks after treatment start. Metastatic or locally advanced urothelial carcinoma was present in the patients. Here the sequenced sample was PBMCs, taken around atezolizumab (anti-PD-L1) treatment. The chain has TRBV19 and TRBJ1-5; tentative D call: TRBD1 (6 bases). The TCR comes from a man aged 55 to 70 with urothelial cancer. The DNA of the CDR3 is TGTGCCAGTAGTAACGGGGGGGGGCTCTCCAATCAGCCCCAGCATTTT. Protein sequence: CASSNGGGLSNQPQHF.